This T cell receptor (beta chain) was identified during a study of regulatory T cells in long-lasting Graves disease. As for the study in general: Treatment with antithyroid drugs for over 5 years, together with positive TSH receptor antibodies, meant persistent Graves' disease. Study-level results: Whereas new patients shared 870 or so public clonotypes, persistent patients shared more, at 2,500 to 3,500.

In regard to this clonotype: Its matching antigen is unknown.

Specified time point: persistent/refractory GD, antithyroid drugs over 5 years with positive TRAb. Extracted PBMC RNA gave rise to the TCR library. Arm-PCR of CDR3 regions and iRepertoire HTBI primers were the basis on which TCR beta libraries were built. TCRdb re-called the multiplex PCR reads through MiXCR, storing one row per CDR3 protein. The data contain about 430,000 distinct CDR3 sequences, roughly a fifth of them singletons. The CDR3 has 11 residues. V lost 6 bases to trimming and J lost 11 bases, with 11 bases between them. The origin of this receptor is a female donor with Graves disease. The J gene is TRBJ1-5, the V gene TRBV12-3 or TRBV12-4; no definite D call. Sequencing used peripheral blood mononuclear cells (PBMCs), obtained when the disease was refractory, from a patient treated with antithyroid drugs. The CDR3 region is CASSPAVTQHF. In DNA form, the CDR3 reads TGTGCCAGCAGCCCTGCGGTGACCCAGCATTTT.